Each of the 19 T cell receptor beta chains below was sequenced from the same sample in a study of TIL therapy for anti-PD-1-resistant metastatic lung cancer. Sequencing used immunoSEQ v3. TCRdb keeps only in-frame clones here, not all; method: immunoSEQ multiplex PCR. The data contain roughly 46,000 clones, 86% of them singletons. Time point specified: pre-treatment sample, taken before nivolumab and TIL therapy. Source: blood, taken at baseline. The receptors originated from a person aged 25 to 79 with non-small cell lung cancer.

This clone was seen once. This chain's CDR3 is CASSLGTAGGYQETQYF. CDR3 bases: TGTGCCAGCAGCTTAGGGACAGCGGGAGGGTACCAAGAGACCCAGTACTTC. The V and J genes are TRBV11-2 and TRBJ2-5; 10 nucleotides line up with TRBD2. The CDR3 spans 17 residues. V lost 1 base, J lost 0 bases, and 5 bases stayed unmatched. In germline, CDR1 is SGHAT, CDR2 FQNNGV.

CDR3 nucleotides: TGTGCCAGCAGCTTGGAAGGCGCGTGGACTTCACCCCTCCACTTT. It yields the protein CASSLEGAWTSPLHF. This chain links TRBV5-4 with TRBJ1-6; D call uncertain. The CDR3 is 15 residues long. From germline, CDR1 is SGHNT and CDR2 YYREEE (reference sequence). Trimming removed 0 bases at V and 9 bases at J, with 13 bases between.

This clone was observed once. The chain's CDR3 is CASSLGTGDTQYF. CDR3 nucleotides: TGTGCCAGCTCACTAGGGACTGGAGATACGCAGTATTTT. This chain connects TRBV18 to TRBJ2-3; possibly TRBD2 for D (6 bases). This CDR3 has 13 residues. CDR1 and CDR2 from the germline V gene are KGHSH and LQKENI. The V gene lost 4 bases and the J gene lost 5 bases, with 10 bases spanning the gap.

This sequence joins TRBV9 and TRBJ2-1, with 10 bases matching TRBD2. Unmatched junction bases numbered 6, after V lost 3 bases and J lost 3 bases. The germline gives CDR1 SGDLS, CDR2 YYNGEE. The CDR3 length is 16 residues. The CDR3: CASSANGLAVYNEQFF. CDR3 nucleotide sequence: TGTGCCAGCAGCGCAAATGGACTAGCGGTCTACAATGAGCAGTTCTTC. The whole variable domain, filled in from reference TRBV9 and TRBJ2-1, reads DSGVTQTPKHLITATGQRVTLRCSPRSGDLSVYWYQQSLDQGLQFLIQYYNGEERAKGNILERFSAQQFPDLHSELNLSSLELGDSALYFCASSANGLAVYNEQFFGPGTRLTVL.

The chain carries TRBV7-2 and TRBJ2-7; D possibly matches TRBD1 or TRBD2 (5 bases each). This CDR3 spans 15 amino acids. Germline loops: CDR1 SGHTA, CDR2 FQGNSA. Trimming stripped 2 bases from V and 4 bases from J, with 15 bases between. This chain's CDR3 is CASSLSWDGLYEQYF. CDR3 DNA sequence: TGTGCCAGCAGCTTAAGTTGGGACGGTTTATACGAGCAGTACTTC.

This sequence joins TRBV11-2 and TRBJ2-1, with D hard to call. Trimming stripped 1 base from V and 6 bases from J, with 10 bases between. The CDR3 runs 14 residues. The germline CDR1 and CDR2 sequences are SGHAT and FQNNGV. The chain's CDR3 is CASSLVGSSNEQFF. DNA of the CDR3: TGTGCCAGCAGCTTAGTCGGCAGTTCCAATGAGCAGTTCTTC.

The sample holds one count of this clone. This sequence joins TRBV6-6 and TRBJ2-3; no reliable D call. With 2 bases removed from V and 3 bases from J, the gap between germline ends came to 3 bases. The CDR3 covers 12 residues. Germline values: CDR1 MNHNY, CDR2 SVGAGI (reference sequence). CDR3 sequence reads: CASSYGTDTQYF. The CDR3 DNA sequence: TGTGCCAGCAGTTACGGGACAGATACGCAGTATTTT.

V is TRBV2 and J is TRBJ2-5; no clear D gene. CDR1 SNHLY and CDR2 FYNNEI come from the germline V gene. Trimming removed 0 bases at V and 1 base at J, with 6 bases between. This CDR3 is 14 amino acids long. CDR3 residues: CASSEAVSQETQYF. In DNA form, the CDR3 reads TGTGCCAGCAGTGAAGCAGTCAGCCAAGAGACCCAGTACTTC.

V and J are TRBV9 and TRBJ2-7; 13 bases map to TRBD2. Germline loops: CDR1 SGDLS, CDR2 YYNGEE. V lost 3 bases to trimming and J lost 5 bases; unmatched junction nucleotides: 8. This CDR3 is built from 16 residues. The DNA of the CDR3 is TGTGCCAGCAGCGAAACTAGCGGGAGGGCCAAAAACGAGCAGTACTTC. This encodes CASSETSGRAKNEQYF.

The chain has TRBV3-1 (or the pseudogene TRBV3-2) and TRBJ2-5; 8 positions agree with TRBD2. There are 16 residues in the CDR3. Germline V gene sequence: CDR1 LGHDT, CDR2 YNNKEL (reference sequence). Germline trimming cut 4 bases from V and 5 bases from J; bases unmatched to any gene: 12. CDR3 in amino acids: CASSPRNPGGRETQYF. CDR3 DNA: TGTGCCAGCAGCCCCAGGAATCCGGGGGGGCGGGAGACCCAGTACTTC.

This chain links TRBV13 with TRBJ2-5, with 7 bases fitting TRBD1. Germline CDR1 PRHDT, CDR2 FYEKMQ (reference sequence). This CDR3 has 14 residues. J lost 1 base, V lost 4 bases, and 3 bases had no gene match. CDR3 protein: CASSYWTGQETQYF. CDR3 nucleotides: TGTGCCAGCAGCTACTGGACAGGCCAAGAGACCCAGTACTTC.

The genes are TRBV6-5 and TRBJ1-4; D unclear. Germline CDR1 MNHEY, CDR2 SVGAGI. V was trimmed by 3 bases and J by 3 bases, leaving 11 bases between them. The CDR3 spans 15 residues. The CDR3 loop reads CASSYSPPPNEKLFF. CDR3 nucleotides: TGTGCCAGCAGTTATTCGCCGCCCCCTAATGAAAAACTGTTTTTT.

The chain recombines TRBV7-2 with TRBJ2-3; the D is unclear. The germline CDR1 and CDR2 sequences are SGHTA and FQGNSA. V was clipped by 2 bases and J by 4 bases, with 13 bases between them. The CDR3 has 15 residues. The CDR3 loop reads CASSLRSTTSDTQYF. DNA for the CDR3: TGTGCCAGCAGCTTAAGGTCTACAACATCAGATACGCAGTATTTT.

The rearrangement joins TRBV5-4 to TRBJ1-2, with D unclear. The V gene's germline CDR1 is SGHNT and CDR2 YYREEE (reference sequence). The CDR3 totals 14 residues. With 4 bases removed from V and 0 bases from J, the gap between germline ends came to 10 bases. CDR3 DNA sequence: TGTGCCAGCAGCCCCGACACATCTAACTATGGCTACACCTTC. It translates to CASSPDTSNYGYTF.

The chain joins TRBV9 to TRBJ2-5; 10 bases match TRBD1. The CDR3 has 16 amino acids. The junction had 7 bases not matched to a gene; V was cut back by 0 bases and J by 5 bases. The V gene's germline CDR1 is SGDLS and CDR2 YYNGEE. CDR3 region: CASSVGTGGMHETQYF. CDR3 bases: TGTGCCAGCAGCGTAGGGACAGGGGGTATGCATGAGACCCAGTACTTC.

J is TRBJ1-1 and V is TRBV18, with TRBD1 matching 8 bases. CDR3 length: 14 residues. V lost 9 bases, J lost 0 bases, and 6 bases stayed unmatched. The germline CDR1 and CDR2 sequences are KGHSH and LQKENI. CDR3 in amino acids: CASLGQAMNTEAFF. In DNA form, the CDR3 reads TGTGCCAGTCTGGGACAGGCAATGAACACTGAAGCTTTCTTT.

This clone was recorded only once. The V and J genes are TRBV19 and TRBJ2-3; 14 bases fit TRBD2. V lost 6 bases and J lost 7; bases outside the gene matches: 6. The CDR3 has 15 residues. CDR1 and CDR2 (germline): LNHDA, SQIVND (reference sequence). CDR3 amino acids: CASSPTSGGANTQYF. The CDR3 bases are TGTGCCAGTAGCCCGACTAGCGGGGGGGCAAATACGCAGTATTTT.

The chain is built from TRBV5-6 and TRBJ1-6; possible D gene TRBD1, 5 bases. Between the trimmed V and J ends, which lost 0 bases and 5 bases, there was a span of 15 bases. CDR1 is SGHDT, CDR2 YYEEEE, per germline. The CDR3 length is 17 residues. Written as DNA, the CDR3 is TGTGCCAGCAGCTTGGCATGGGGGGGAACTCATAATTCACCCCTCCACTTT. This codes for CASSLAWGGTHNSPLHF.

V gene TRBV30 combines with J gene TRBJ2-5; 10 nucleotides match TRBD2. V was clipped by 7 bases and J by 4 bases; unmatched bases: 9. Germline V lookup: CDR1 GTSNPN, CDR2 SVGIG (reference sequence). This CDR3 has 14 amino acids. CDR3 in DNA: TGTGCCTCACGGTTCAGCGGGGGGGCAGAGACCCAGTACTTC. This encodes CASRFSGGAETQYF. The full variable domain, rest sourced from reference TRBV30 and TRBJ2-5, is SQTIHQWPATLVQPVGSPLSLECTVEGTSNPNLYWYRQAAGRGLQLLFYSVGIGQISSEVPQNLSASRPQDRQFILSSKKLLLSDSGFYLCASRFSGGAETQYFGPGTRLLVL.